The clone carrying this T cell receptor (beta chain) was counted only a few times. What it recognizes is unknown. The source of the sample is a study of beta chain features in type 1 diabetes. V gave up 3 bases and J gave up 6 bases, with 15 bases separating them. Per the germline V gene, CDR1 is KGHSH and CDR2 is LQKENI. The CDR3 runs to 16 residues. General study results and limits: All four CD4+ subsets of Type 1 diabetes patients contained TCRB CDR3s that were moderately but significantly shorter. A pattern of fewer insertions and more deletions at VDJ junctions was seen in type 1 diabetes patients. TCRB repertoires of naive, central memory and Treg cells appeared more similar among patients than among healthy donors.

The authors reverse transcribed all of the isolated RNA, so sequencing captured expressed TCRB transcripts. Only in-frame clones appear in the TCRdb table, and some are missing; sequencing was by immunoSEQ multiplex PCR. The table records under 250,000 clones, around an eighth of them present only once. The sample taken for sequencing was naive CD4+ T cells from blood. The V gene is TRBV18, the J gene TRBJ1-6; D is undetermined. The sequence was obtained from a woman aged 40 to 50 in good health. CDR3 in DNA: TGTGCCAGCTCACCCCTCCCCCCCGGTGGTAATTCACCCCTCCACTTT. Translation: CASSPLPPGGNSPLHF.